Listed below are T cell receptor beta chains from one sample, sequenced in a study of shared clonotypes between healthy human individuals. Generated by immunoSEQ multiplex PCR, the TCRdb table keeps only in-frame clones and is missing some. The sample has millions of clones, roughly 91% seen once. The sample comprised naive CD8+ T cells from PBMCs. The receptor source for this set is a man in his late teens or twenties in good health. Some clones in this sample may be carry-over from other donors' samples. CDR3s include the opening cysteine and the closing phenylalanine or tryptophan. Each record gives: J gene, D gene, clone size, V gene, CDR3 protein, CDR3 DNA. A D gene is named only where the DNA matches it firmly. The size entry is marked missing in some rows and otherwise reads once, few, many or a size class.

J: TRBJ2-1
D: TRBD1
size: -
V: TRBV4-1
CDR3: CASSQIPGQGYDEQFF
DNA: TGCGCCAGCAGCCAAATCCCGGGACAGGGTTACGATGAGCAGTTCTTC

J: TRBJ2-1
D: -
size: -
V: TRBV6-6
CDR3: CASNPLLINEQFF
DNA: TGTGCCAGCAACCCCCTTTTAATCAATGAGCAGTTCTTC

J: TRBJ1-3
D: -
size: -
V: TRBV27
CDR3: CASAVDRGSGNTIYF
DNA: TGTGCCAGCGCCGTTGATCGGGGGTCTGGAAACACCATATATTTT

J: TRBJ2-5
D: TRBD2
size: -
V: TRBV27
CDR3: CASSTRGLAGPETQYF
DNA: TGTGCCAGCAGCACTAGGGGACTAGCGGGACCAGAGACCCAGTACTTC

J: TRBJ2-1
D: -
size: -
V: TRBV2
CDR3: CASSAWVDLNEQFF
DNA: TGTGCCAGCAGTGCGTGGGTTGATTTGAATGAGCAGTTCTTC

J: TRBJ2-3
D: -
size: -
V: TRBV28
CDR3: CASSFPRRLSSTDTQYF
DNA: TGTGCCAGCAGTTTCCCGAGAAGACTGAGTAGCACAGATACGCAGTATTTT

J: TRBJ2-2
D: -
size: -
V: TRBV9
CDR3: CASSHHRDNTGELFF
DNA: TGTGCCAGCAGCCACCACCGGGACAACACCGGGGAGCTGTTTTTT

J: TRBJ1-2
D: -
size: -
V: TRBV7-8
CDR3: CATYDNSYGYTF
DNA: TGTGCCACCTACGACAACAGCTATGGCTACACCTTC

J: TRBJ1-2
D: -
size: -
V: TRBV14
CDR3: CASSQGPRSYGYTF
DNA: TGTGCCAGCAGCCAAGGGCCCAGGAGCTATGGCTACACCTTC

J: TRBJ1-1
D: -
size: few
V: TRBV28
CDR3: CASSVNMNTEAFF
DNA: TGTGCCAGCAGTGTCAATATGAACACTGAAGCTTTCTTT

J: TRBJ2-7
D: TRBD2
size: -
V: TRBV7-6
CDR3: CASSLVSEGLAGDYEQYF
DNA: TGTGCCAGCAGCTTAGTGAGTGAGGGACTAGCGGGAGACTACGAGCAGTACTTC

J: TRBJ2-7
D: -
size: few
V: TRBV20-1
CDR3: CSARDLPEQYF
DNA: TGCAGTGCTAGAGATCTCCCCGAGCAGTACTTC

J: TRBJ1-5
D: TRBD1
size: -
V: TRBV28
CDR3: CASSYDRERGQPQHF
DNA: TGTGCCAGCAGCTACGACAGGGAGAGAGGACAGCCCCAGCATTTT

J: TRBJ2-1
D: TRBD2
size: -
V: TRBV4-1
CDR3: CASSHGLAVSNEQFF
DNA: TGCGCCAGCAGCCACGGACTAGCGGTTTCAAATGAGCAGTTCTTC

J: TRBJ2-5
D: -
size: -
V: TRBV5-8
CDR3: CASSLSSLGWETQYF
DNA: TGTGCCAGCAGCTTGTCAAGTCTTGGTTGGGAGACCCAGTACTTC

J: TRBJ1-1
D: -
size: few
V: TRBV29-1
CDR3: CSVPEVFSGTEAFF
DNA: TGCAGCGTGCCGGAGGTGTTTTCCGGGACTGAAGCTTTCTTT

J: TRBJ1-5
D: TRBD1
size: -
V: TRBV28
CDR3: CASSPTPGGLNQPQHF
DNA: TGTGCCAGCAGTCCAACTCCAGGGGGCCTGAATCAGCCCCAGCATTTT

J: TRBJ2-2
D: TRBD1
size: -
V: TRBV7-6
CDR3: CASSGGQGNGGELFF
DNA: TGTGCCAGCAGCGGGGGACAGGGTAATGGCGGGGAGCTGTTTTTT

J: TRBJ2-5
D: -
size: -
V: TRBV5-1
CDR3: CASSYAGDVFETQYF
DNA: TGCGCCAGCAGCTACGCCGGGGACGTGTTCGAGACCCAGTACTTC

J: TRBJ1-1
D: TRBD1
size: once
V: TRBV19
CDR3: CASSIGAGGNTEAFF
DNA: TGTGCCAGTAGTATTGGGGCAGGGGGAAACACTGAAGCTTTCTTT

J: TRBJ2-3
D: TRBD2
size: -
V: TRBV5-6
CDR3: CASSFGGRLPDTQYF
DNA: TGTGCCAGCAGCTTCGGCGGGAGGCTCCCAGATACGCAGTATTTT

J: TRBJ2-1
D: -
size: once
V: TRBV4-1
CDR3: CASSQPQGRGLVRSSYNEQFF
DNA: TGCGCCAGCAGCCAACCCCAGGGGCGCGGACTAGTCAGGAGCTCCTACAATGAGCAGTTCTTC

J: TRBJ1-5
D: -
size: -
V: TRBV30
CDR3: CAWTRAGRSIYSNQPQHF
DNA: TGTGCCTGGACCAGGGCGGGACGGTCGATTTATAGCAATCAGCCCCAGCATTTT

J: TRBJ2-7
D: TRBD2
size: -
V: TRBV5-6
CDR3: CASSPGTSGEQYF
DNA: TGTGCCAGCAGCCCGGGGACTAGCGGCGAGCAGTACTTC

J: TRBJ2-7
D: TRBD2
size: once
V: TRBV7-9
CDR3: CASTQGASGRSSYEQYF
DNA: TGTGCCAGCACCCAGGGGGCTAGCGGGAGGAGCTCCTACGAACAGTACTTC

J: TRBJ2-7
D: TRBD2
size: -
V: TRBV7-9
CDR3: CASSSEDGGLTSGEQYF
DNA: TGTGCCAGCAGCTCCGAGGATGGGGGATTGACTAGCGGCGAGCAGTACTTC

J: TRBJ1-1
D: -
size: once
V: TRBV6-6
CDR3: CASSYTLTVGAFF
DNA: TGTGCCAGCAGTTACACCCTGACAGTAGGAGCTTTCTTT

J: TRBJ2-5
D: -
size: -
V: TRBV6-5
CDR3: CASSLDREETQYF
DNA: TGTGCCAGCAGTCTTGACCGGGAAGAGACCCAGTACTTC

J: TRBJ1-2
D: TRBD1
size: -
V: TRBV7-9
CDR3: CASSLGVGTAYGYTF
DNA: TGTGCCAGCAGCTTAGGCGTGGGGACAGCCTATGGCTACACCTTC

J: TRBJ1-1
D: -
size: -
V: TRBV28
CDR3: CASSLFVGAEAFF
DNA: TGTGCCAGCAGTTTATTCGTAGGGGCTGAAGCTTTCTTT

J: TRBJ2-1
D: TRBD2
size: -
V: TRBV27
CDR3: CASSLRGGLKNEQFF
DNA: TGTGCCAGCAGTTTACGGGGAGGGCTCAAAAATGAGCAGTTCTTC

J: TRBJ2-1
D: -
size: once
V: TRBV4-1
CDR3: CASSQATSSYNEQFF
DNA: TGCGCCAGCAGCCAAGCCACGAGCTCCTACAATGAGCAGTTCTTC

J: TRBJ1-2
D: -
size: -
V: TRBV7-9
CDR3: CASSLGSSSGYTF
DNA: TGTGCCAGCAGCTTAGGTTCGAGTAGTGGCTACACCTTC

J: TRBJ2-7
D: -
size: -
V: TRBV5-5
CDR3: CASSYSGQGKYF
DNA: TGTGCCAGCAGCTATTCTGGGCAGGGTAAGTACTTC

J: TRBJ1-5
D: -
size: -
V: TRBV4-3
CDR3: CASSQEDSFNQPQHF
DNA: TGCGCCAGCAGCCAAGAGGACAGCTTCAATCAGCCCCAGCATTTT

J: TRBJ1-1
D: -
size: -
V: TRBV9
CDR3: CASSPTTGLNTEAFF
DNA: TGTGCCAGCAGCCCAACAACCGGGTTGAACACTGAAGCTTTCTTT

J: TRBJ2-5
D: TRBD2
size: once
V: TRBV6-5
CDR3: CASSPAGGGTQYF
DNA: TGTGCCAGCAGTCCAGCGGGAGGAGGGACCCAGTACTTC

J: TRBJ2-1
D: TRBD2
size: -
V: TRBV28
CDR3: CASSARREINNEQFF
DNA: TGTGCCAGCAGTGCGAGGCGGGAGATCAACAATGAGCAGTTCTTC

J: TRBJ2-7
D: -
size: -
V: TRBV5-6
CDR3: CASSPTLNLAYEQYF
DNA: TGTGCCAGCAGCCCGACGCTGAATCTAGCCTACGAGCAGTACTTC

J: TRBJ1-1
D: -
size: -
V: TRBV29-1
CDR3: CSVPDLGGTEAFF
DNA: TGCAGCGTGCCAGACTTGGGGGGCACTGAAGCTTTCTTT

J: TRBJ1-2
D: TRBD1
size: -
V: TRBV29-1
CDR3: CSVFDRTGTNYGYTF
DNA: TGCAGCGTTTTCGACAGGACAGGGACTAACTATGGCTACACCTTC

J: TRBJ2-5
D: -
size: -
V: TRBV20-1
CDR3: CSARWGTQYF
DNA: TGCAGTGCTAGATGGGGGACCCAGTACTTC

J: TRBJ2-7
D: -
size: -
V: TRBV6-1
CDR3: CASSDSGEQYF
DNA: TGTGCCAGCAGTGATAGTGGCGAGCAGTACTTC

J: TRBJ1-1
D: -
size: -
V: TRBV6-6
CDR3: CASSYGAGPTEAFF
DNA: TGTGCCAGCAGTTACGGGGCGGGCCCCACTGAAGCTTTCTTT

J: TRBJ1-5
D: -
size: once
V: TRBV19
CDR3: CASSIIGQNGQPQHF
DNA: TGTGCCAGTAGTATCATTGGGCAAAACGGGCAGCCCCAGCATTTT

J: TRBJ1-2
D: TRBD1
size: -
V: TRBV7-9
CDR3: CASTRTGSIYGYTF
DNA: TGTGCCAGCACAAGGACAGGGTCTATCTATGGCTACACCTTC

J: TRBJ2-7
D: -
size: -
V: TRBV9
CDR3: CASSEWQGSNEQYF
DNA: TGTGCCAGCAGCGAATGGCAGGGGAGCAACGAGCAGTACTTC

J: TRBJ2-1
D: TRBD2
size: -
V: TRBV7-6
CDR3: CASSLSLRGWGIAGAYNEQFF
DNA: TGTGCCAGCAGCTTAAGTTTACGGGGCTGGGGGATAGCGGGAGCCTACAATGAGCAGTTCTTC

J: TRBJ2-7
D: -
size: once
V: TRBV29-1
CDR3: CSVYNQGGEQYF
DNA: TGCAGCGTTTACAACCAGGGTGGAGAGCAGTACTTC

J: TRBJ2-2
D: -
size: -
V: TRBV28
CDR3: CASSLVGADTGELFF
DNA: TGTGCCAGCAGTTTAGTGGGGGCGGACACCGGGGAGCTGTTTTTT

J: TRBJ2-2
D: -
size: -
V: TRBV28
CDR3: CASSGPVYTGELFF
DNA: TGTGCCAGCAGTGGGCCGGTTTACACCGGGGAGCTGTTTTTT

J: TRBJ2-3
D: -
size: -
V: TRBV6-1
CDR3: CASKDATVSDTQYF
DNA: TGTGCCAGCAAGGACGCGACGGTGTCAGATACGCAGTATTTT

J: TRBJ1-1
D: TRBD1
size: -
V: TRBV28
CDR3: CASSSRTGLNTEAFF
DNA: TGTGCCAGCAGTTCCCGGACAGGGCTGAACACTGAAGCTTTCTTT